This T cell receptor beta chain was identified in a study of Ad26.COV2.S vaccination and SARS-CoV-2 variants. Overall study findings and caveats: In vaccinated individuals, spike-specific CD8+ and CD4+ T cell responses reportedly displayed substantial breadth.

Regarding this clone: Its matching antigen is unknown.

V gave up 11 bases and J gave up 4 bases; unmatched junction bases: 10. This CDR3 comprises 14 residues. Some clones are missing from TCRdb's copy, which holds only in-frame ones; the method was immunoSEQ multiplex PCR. The data contain 250,000 to 300,000 clones, more than 75% of them singletons. Treatment meaning: around 19 received Ad26.COV2.S at low or high dose, single or two shots; several received placebo; per-sample allocation not given. The investigators took samples on day 63 after the first vaccine or placebo injection. This chain connects TRBV23-1 to TRBJ1-5; 8 bases are a match to TRBD1. TRBV23-1 has ORF status, its function being uncertain. Sequences were derived from peripheral blood, sampled in a trial of Ad26.COV2.S vaccine versus placebo. This receptor was taken from a person between 18 and 60 years old who received the Ad26.COV2.S COVID-19 vaccine or a placebo. This CDR3 reads CAGGAGGRNQPQHF. The CDR3 DNA reads as TGCGCCGGGGGGGCAGGGGGCCGGAATCAGCCCCAGCATTTT.